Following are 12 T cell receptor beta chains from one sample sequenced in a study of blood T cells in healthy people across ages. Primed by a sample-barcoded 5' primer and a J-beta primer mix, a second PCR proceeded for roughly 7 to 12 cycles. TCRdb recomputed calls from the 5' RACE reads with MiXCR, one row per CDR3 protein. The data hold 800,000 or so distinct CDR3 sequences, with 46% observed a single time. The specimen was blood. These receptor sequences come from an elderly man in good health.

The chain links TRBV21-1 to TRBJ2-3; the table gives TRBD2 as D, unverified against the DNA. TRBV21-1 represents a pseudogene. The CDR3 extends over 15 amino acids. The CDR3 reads CASSSRDFRTDTQYF. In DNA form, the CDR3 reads TGTGCCAGCAGCTCCCGGGACTTCCGCACAGATACGCAGTATTTT.

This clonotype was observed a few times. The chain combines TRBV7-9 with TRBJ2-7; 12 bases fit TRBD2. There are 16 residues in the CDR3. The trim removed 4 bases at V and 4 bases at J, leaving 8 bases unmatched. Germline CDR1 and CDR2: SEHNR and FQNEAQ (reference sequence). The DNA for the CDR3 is TGTGCCAGCAGCTCCTCACACGGACTAGCGGGGTACGAGCAGTACTTC. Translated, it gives CASSSSHGLAGYEQYF.

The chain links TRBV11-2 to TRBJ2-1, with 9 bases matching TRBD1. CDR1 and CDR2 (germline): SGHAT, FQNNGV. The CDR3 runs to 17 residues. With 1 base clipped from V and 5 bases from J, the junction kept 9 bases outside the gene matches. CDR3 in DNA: TGTGCCAGCAGCTTAGTTGGGCCGGGACAGGGACACAATGAGCAGTTCTTC. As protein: CASSLVGPGQGHNEQFF. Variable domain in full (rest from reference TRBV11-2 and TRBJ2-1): EAGVAQSPRYKIIEKRQSVAFWCNPISGHATLYWYQQILGQGPKLLIQFQNNGVVDDSQLPKDRFSAERLKGVDSTLKIQPAKLEDSAVYLCASSLVGPGQGHNEQFFGPGTRLTVL.

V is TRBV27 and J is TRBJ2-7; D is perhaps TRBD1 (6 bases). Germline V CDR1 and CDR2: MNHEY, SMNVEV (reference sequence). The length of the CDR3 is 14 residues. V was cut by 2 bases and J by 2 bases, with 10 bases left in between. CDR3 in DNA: TGTGCCAGCAGTTTACAGGGGTTTCCCTACGAGCAGTACTTC. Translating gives CASSLQGFPYEQYF.

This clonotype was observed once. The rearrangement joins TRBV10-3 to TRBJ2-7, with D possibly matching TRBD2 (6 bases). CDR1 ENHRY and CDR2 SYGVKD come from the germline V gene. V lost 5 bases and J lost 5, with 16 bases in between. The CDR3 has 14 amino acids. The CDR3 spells CAISSGEWGHEQYF. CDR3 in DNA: TGTGCCATCAGTTCGGGAGAATGGGGTCACGAGCAGTACTTC.

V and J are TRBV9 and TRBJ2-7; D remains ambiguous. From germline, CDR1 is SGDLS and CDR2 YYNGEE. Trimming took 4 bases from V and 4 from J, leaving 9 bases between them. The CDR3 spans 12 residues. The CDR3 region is CASSRYGYEQYF. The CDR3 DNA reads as TGTGCCAGCAGCCGTTATGGTTACGAGCAGTACTTC.

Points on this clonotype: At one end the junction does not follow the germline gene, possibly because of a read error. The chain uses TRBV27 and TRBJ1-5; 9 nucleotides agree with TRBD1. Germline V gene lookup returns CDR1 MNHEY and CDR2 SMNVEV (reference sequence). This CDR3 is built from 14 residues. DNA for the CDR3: TGTGCCGGCAGTCCCGGACAGGGGAATCAGCCCCAGCATTTT. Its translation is CAGSPGQGNQPQHF.

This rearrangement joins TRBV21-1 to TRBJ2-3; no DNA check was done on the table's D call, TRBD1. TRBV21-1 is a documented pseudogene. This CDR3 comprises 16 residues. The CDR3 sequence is CASSKGGSTSTDTQYF. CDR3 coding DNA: TGTGCCAGCAGCAAAGGGGGGAGCACTAGCACAGATACGCAGTATTTT.

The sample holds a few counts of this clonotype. The CDR3 is CASSREATQYF. CDR3 coding DNA: TGTGCCAGCAGCCGAGAGGCAACTCAGTACTTC. The J gene is TRBJ2-4, the V gene TRBV7-2; D remains ambiguous. This CDR3 comprises 11 residues. Trimming took 5 bases from V and 12 from J, leaving 11 bases between them. CDR1 is SGHTA, CDR2 FQGNSA, per germline.

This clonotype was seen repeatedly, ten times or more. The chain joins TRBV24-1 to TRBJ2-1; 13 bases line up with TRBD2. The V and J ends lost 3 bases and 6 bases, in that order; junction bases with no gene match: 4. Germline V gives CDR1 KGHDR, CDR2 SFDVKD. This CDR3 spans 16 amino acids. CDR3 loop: CATSDTGTSGINEQFF. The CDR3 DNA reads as TGTGCCACCAGTGATACCGGGACTAGCGGGATCAATGAGCAGTTCTTC.

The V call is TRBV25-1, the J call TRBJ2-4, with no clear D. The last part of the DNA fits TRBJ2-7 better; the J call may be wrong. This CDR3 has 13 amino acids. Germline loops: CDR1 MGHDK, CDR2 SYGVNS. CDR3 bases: TGTGCCAGCAGTGCCCCACTATTCTACGAGCAGTACTTC. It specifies CASSAPLFYEQYF.

DNA of the CDR3: TGTGCCAGCAGCTACCGGGGACTAGCGGGACAGGAGACCCAGTACTTC. It codes for CASSYRGLAGQETQYF. The chain links TRBV7-2 to TRBJ2-5, with 13 bases lining up with TRBD2. The germline CDR1 and CDR2 sequences are SGHTA and FQGNSA. This CDR3 is built from 16 residues. V lost 4 bases and J lost 5; bases outside the gene matches: 7.